This T cell receptor beta chain stems from a study of spatial heterogeneity in lung cancer (dated by TCRdb to the late 2010s). Describing the broader study: The donors were fewer than 90 patients from the lung TRACERx cohort who had early-stage, untreated non-small cell lung cancer. Follow-up PBMC samples were sequenced whenever available, and the median time to follow-up was roughly two years after resection. Beta-chain transcripts were consistently detected in greater numbers than alpha-chain transcripts, which likely reflects a higher abundance of beta-chain transcripts. In the raw uncorrected reads, each unique combination of TCR and UMI appeared more than ten times on average. In non-small cell lung cancer, the study made a quantitative comparison of TCR alpha and beta repertoires among multiple tumor regions, matched nontumor lung and blood. Nonsynonymous mutation counts, determined by whole-exome sequencing of tumor tissue, were related to TCR repertoire features. Both alpha and beta chains were TCR-sequenced in samples taken at surgery, namely 220 tumor regions, approximately 63 matched nontumor lung samples and 50 to 60 PBMC samples. Summary of the overall study and its limitations: Additional single-cell paired TCR alpha and beta sequencing was considered necessary to confirm, at a functional level, the hypothesis that regional TCRs recognize regional mutations. Ubiquitous expanded tumor TCRs showed up in blood more often at tumor resection than at routine follow-up. Only 14 patients were included in the comparisons of baseline and follow-up blood repertoires.

The sample's time point, from its label and the paper: blood at routine non-recurrence follow-up after resection. Whole RNA extracted from tumor and nontumor lung tissue, or from cryopreserved PBMC samples, was used for TCR sequencing without cell sorting. Only patients with enough RNA available from two or more tumor regions were chosen for TCR sequencing. Library method: 5' RACE. Reads for this sample came from a NextSeq 500. The TCR library protocol attached a unique molecular identifier to each TCR cDNA molecule to allow correction of PCR and sequencing errors. On the study's bioinformatics: Decombinator tools were used for TCR identification, UMI-based error correction and CDR3 extraction. TCRs above a frequency of 2 per 1,000, corresponding to the top 1% of the tumor frequency distribution, were defined as expanded. Each repertoire was subsampled 100 times to 5,000 TCRs, after which Renyi diversity was computed with the R vegan package. CDR3 similarity networks were built from amino acid triplet string-kernel similarity, with CDR3s being connected when pairwise similarity was above 0.82. TCRdb itself trimmed the public reads at Q25 with fastp, ran MiXCR and retained productive beta chains. CDR3 protein duplicates are merged, each entry listing the most common genes and DNA. TCRdb's processing, not the authors' own work, is the source of the V and J calls. The sample table lists fewer than 100,000 distinct CDR3 sequences, 19% of them with a count of one. The ten largest clones add up to around a fifth of the sample.

V is shortened by 1 base, J by 2 bases, and the region joining them spans 6 bases. Spanning cysteine to phenylalanine, the CDR3 consists of 14 amino acids. The retained sequence is limited to the CDR3, 42 bases, with the frame set at the first base. Taken from the germline V gene (reference sequence), the CDR1 and CDR2 loops are LNHNV and YYDKDF. There are many counts of this clonotype. Its antigen target is currently unknown. No much larger clone is present one base from it, and per-base qualities are unavailable. This specimen consisted of PBMCs, obtained at follow-up. This TCR derives from a male donor with early-stage non-small cell lung cancer. This chain is built from TRBV15 and TRBJ1-5, with no reliable assignment of the D segment. The bases are TGTGCCACCAGCAGAGGAGGAGGCAATCAGCCCCAGCATTTT. Translated, this is CATSRGGGNQPQHF.